This passage covers 31 T cell receptor beta chains from one sample sequenced in a study of blood T cell repertoires in COVID-19. The data were produced by immunoSEQ multiplex PCR, yet TCRdb's version contains in-frame clones alone and is incomplete. The table shows about 110,000 clones, with 65% to 90% occurring only once. Sequencing used peripheral blood. The receptors were sampled from a woman in her fifties or sixties with acute or convalescent COVID-19.

This clone has a handful of counts. The chain combines TRBV28 with TRBJ2-3; D remains unclear. CDR3 length: 13 residues. V shed 2 bases and J shed 2 bases, with 5 bases lying between them. Germline V CDR1 and CDR2: MDHEN, SYDVKM. CDR3 protein: CASSLQITDTQYF. As DNA, the CDR3 is TGTGCCAGCAGTTTACAGATCACAGATACGCAGTATTTT.

V and J are TRBV3-1 (or the pseudogene TRBV3-2) and TRBJ2-2, with 8 bases lining up with TRBD1. The CDR3 contains 15 residues. The trim removed 3 bases at V and 5 bases at J, leaving 5 bases unmatched. The germline V gene has CDR1 LGHDT and CDR2 YNNKEL (reference sequence). Here the CDR3 reads CASSHGQGTTGELFF. The CDR3 bases are TGTGCCAGCAGCCACGGACAGGGTACGACCGGGGAGCTGTTTTTT.

The CDR3 DNA reads as TGTGCCAGCAGATCGGACAGCCATAATTCACCCCTCCACTTT. This gives the protein CASRSDSHNSPLHF. V and J are TRBV2 and TRBJ1-6, with a possible D match to TRBD1 (6 bases). V dropped 6 bases and J dropped 5 bases, with 11 bases sitting between them. Germline CDR1 SNHLY, CDR2 FYNNEI. There are 14 residues in the CDR3.

This rearrangement joins TRBV7-8 to TRBJ1-2; D is ambiguous. Germline V gene sequence: CDR1 SGHVS, CDR2 FQNEAQ. CDR3 length: 15 residues. The V gene lost 2 bases and the J gene lost 3 bases, with 13 bases spanning the gap. Here the CDR3 DNA reads TGTGCCAGCAGCTTACCTGGACGGGGATACTATGGCTACACCTTC. This encodes CASSLPGRGYYGYTF.

This clone was seen a few times. The CDR3 nucleotides read TGTGCCAGTAGTATAGGAGACAGGTGGACAAATGAGCAGTTCTTC. It encodes CASSIGDRWTNEQFF. The chain carries TRBV19 and TRBJ2-1; D is possibly TRBD1 (6 bases). This CDR3 is 15 amino acids long. V lost 1 base and J 7 bases, leaving 14 bases between the germline ends. In germline, CDR1 is LNHDA, CDR2 SQIVND (reference sequence).

CDR3 sequence (DNA): TGTGCCAGCAGTCCCACAACTCCGGGACAGAGGGAAAAACTGTTTTTT. Translating gives CASSPTTPGQREKLFF. This chain joins TRBV6-6 and TRBJ1-4, with 7 nucleotides matching TRBD1. Per germline, CDR1 MNHNY and CDR2 SVGAGI (reference sequence). The CDR3 is made up of 16 amino acids. Trimming removed 5 bases from V and 8 bases from J; junction bases left unmatched: 14.

The V call is TRBV6-5, the J call TRBJ2-5; tentatively, D is TRBD1 (6 bases). From germline, CDR1 is MNHEY and CDR2 SVGAGI. This CDR3 spans 15 amino acids. Trimming left V 5 bases short and J 5 bases short, with 18 bases between. CDR3 sequence reads: CASSLTSGERETQYF. The CDR3 bases are TGTGCCAGCAGTCTCACCTCAGGGGAGCGGGAGACCCAGTACTTC.

The rearrangement uses TRBV7-8 and TRBJ1-1, with D hard to call. V lost 0 bases to trimming and J lost 5 bases, with 7 bases between them. The length of the CDR3 is 13 residues. Germline CDR1 reads SGHVS; CDR2 reads FQNEAQ. The CDR3 DNA is TGTGCCAGCAGCTTAGCGGGGAGAACTGAAGCTTTCTTT. Translation gives CASSLAGRTEAFF.

V gene TRBV28 combines with J gene TRBJ2-2, with 8 bases aligning to TRBD1. Germline CDR1 reads MDHEN; CDR2 reads SYDVKM. The CDR3 extends over 14 amino acids. J lost 6 bases, V lost 4 bases, and 4 bases had no gene match. In DNA, the CDR3 is TGTGCCAGCAGTTCCGACAGGGGCCCCGGGGAGCTGTTTTTT. The encoded protein is CASSSDRGPGELFF.

V and J are TRBV4-3 and TRBJ2-5; 8 positions agree with TRBD2. The CDR3 is made up of 17 amino acids. CDR1 is LGHNA, CDR2 YSLEER, per germline. V gave up 1 base and J gave up 1 base; unmatched junction bases: 8. The CDR3 here is CASSQAGGGGPQETQYF. CDR3 sequence (DNA): TGCGCCAGCAGCCAAGCTGGGGGCGGGGGGCCCCAAGAGACCCAGTACTTC.

The table lists this clone with a few counts. The chain is built from TRBV5-5 and TRBJ1-1; D is uncertain. The germline V gene encodes CDR1 SGHKS and CDR2 YYEKEE (reference sequence). V lost 2 bases, J lost 3 bases, and 11 bases lay in between. This CDR3 is 14 amino acids long. CDR3 in amino acids: CASSFYNRDTEAFF. The CDR3, as DNA: TGTGCCAGCAGCTTTTATAATCGGGACACTGAAGCTTTCTTT.

This sequence joins TRBV7-9 and TRBJ2-1, with D perhaps TRBD2 (5 bases). CDR1 is SEHNR and CDR2 is FQNEAQ in the germline V gene (reference sequence). V was pared by 1 base and J by 0 bases, with 16 bases between. The CDR3 totals 18 residues. The CDR3 DNA follows: TGTGCCAGCAGCTTAGGGCTAGGACTTATGAGCTCCTACAATGAGCAGTTCTTC. This codes for CASSLGLGLMSSYNEQFF. The variable domain in full, with the rest retrieved from reference TRBV7-9 and TRBJ2-1, is DTGVSQNPRHKITKRGQNVTFRCDPISEHNRLYWYRQTLGQGPEFLTYFQNEAQLEKSRLLSDRFSAERPKGSFSTLEIQRTEQGDSAMYLCASSLGLGLMSSYNEQFFGPGTRLTVL.

The chain is built from TRBV28 and TRBJ2-2; weak D call: TRBD1 (7 bases). Between the trimmed V and J ends, which lost 3 bases and 6 bases, there was a span of 11 bases. The germline V gene has CDR1 MDHEN and CDR2 SYDVKM. CDR3 length: 14 amino acids. The CDR3 DNA reads TGTGCCAGCAGTTTCAGGGGGGACGCCGGGGAGCTGTTTTTT. Translation gives CASSFRGDAGELFF.

V is TRBV2 and J is TRBJ2-5; 8 bases agree with TRBD2. CDR3 size: 15 residues. Germline V gene data show CDR1 as SNHLY and CDR2 as FYNNEI. V lost 3 bases, J lost 4 bases, and 7 bases stayed unmatched. For the CDR3, the DNA is TGTGCCAGCAGTGATACCGGGGGGGCTGGAGAGACCCAGTACTTC. Protein product: CASSDTGGAGETQYF.

This clone was seen a few times. Other DNA variants within this sample encode the same CDR3. The rearrangement uses TRBV5-1 and TRBJ1-2; 10 bases line up with TRBD1. Germline trimming cut 0 bases from V and 7 bases from J; bases unmatched to any gene: 3. Per germline, CDR1 SGHRS and CDR2 YFSETQ. The CDR3 is made up of 14 amino acids. The CDR3 coding sequence is TGCGCCAGCAGCTTGGGACAGGGGGCGAGTGGCTACACCTTC. This encodes CASSLGQGASGYTF.

The chain is built from TRBV19 and TRBJ1-4, with D possibly TRBD1 on 6 matching bases. The germline CDR1 and CDR2 sequences are LNHDA and SQIVND (reference sequence). The V end was cut by 11 bases, the J end by 7 bases, with 17 bases between. This CDR3 is built from 13 residues. CDR3 sequence (DNA): TGTGCCGGGAGGGGGGATCCTGGTGAAAAACTGTTTTTT. Its translation is CAGRGDPGEKLFF.

V usage is TRBV4-3 and J usage is TRBJ1-6; TRBD1 agrees at 7 bases. The CDR3 contains 14 residues. The V and J ends lost 3 bases and 4 bases, in that order; junction bases with no gene match: 0. Germline V gene sequence: CDR1 LGHNA, CDR2 YSLEER. CDR3 region: CASSQGQYNSPLHF. The CDR3 DNA reads as TGCGCCAGCAGCCAGGGACAGTATAATTCACCCCTCCACTTT.

The J gene is TRBJ1-2, the V gene TRBV5-1; 8 bases align to TRBD1. CDR1 and CDR2 (germline): SGHRS, YFSETQ. The V gene end was trimmed by 0 bases and the J gene end by 5 bases; junction bases not matched to a gene: 6. The CDR3 has 15 residues. This CDR3 is CASSLGADRGYGYTF. CDR3 sequence (DNA): TGCGCCAGCAGCTTGGGGGCCGACAGGGGATATGGCTACACCTTC.

This clone has a handful of counts. This chain joins TRBV24-1 and TRBJ2-2; possibly TRBD2 for D (5 bases). Germline V gene data show CDR1 as KGHDR and CDR2 as SFDVKD. Trimming pared 5 bases from V and 8 bases from J, leaving 17 bases between. The CDR3 is made up of 15 amino acids. CDR3 sequence: CATSGVGLTGGELFF. As DNA, the CDR3 is TGTGCCACCAGTGGCGTTGGGTTGACGGGGGGGGAGCTGTTTTTT.

V usage is TRBV15 and J usage is TRBJ1-4; 8 bases map to TRBD1. This CDR3 contains 16 residues. The ends lost 5 bases at V and 5 bases at J; junction bases unmatched: 10. The germline gives CDR1 LNHNV, CDR2 YYDKDF (reference sequence). CDR3 amino acids: CATSGLPGQENEKLFF. Here the CDR3 DNA reads TGTGCCACCAGCGGATTACCGGGACAGGAGAATGAAAAACTGTTTTTT. Together with reference TRBV15 and TRBJ1-4, the CDR3 gives the full variable domain: DAMVIQNPRYQVTQFGKPVTLSCSQTLNHNVMYWYQQKSSQAPKLLFHYYDKDFNNEADTPDNFQSRRPNTSFCFLDIRSPGLGDTAMYLCATSGLPGQENEKLFFGSGTQLSVL.

The J gene is TRBJ2-1, the V gene TRBV3-1 (or the pseudogene TRBV3-2); the match to TRBD2 covers 8 bases. With V trimmed by 7 bases and J by 4 bases, 9 bases remained unmatched. CDR3 length: 15 amino acids. The germline gives CDR1 LGHDT, CDR2 YNNKEL (reference sequence). The chain's CDR3 is CASTQGSGGYNEQFF. The CDR3 bases are TGTGCCAGCACCCAGGGGAGCGGGGGTTACAATGAGCAGTTCTTC.

The chain employs TRBV18 and TRBJ2-2; 13 bases map to TRBD2. V was pared by 4 bases and J by 0 bases, with 8 bases of the junction left unmatched. CDR1 KGHSH and CDR2 LQKENI come from the germline V gene. This CDR3 region has 19 residues. CDR3 protein: CASSQRTSGGSANTGELFF. CDR3 DNA: TGTGCCAGCTCACAACGGACTAGCGGGGGCTCCGCGAACACCGGGGAGCTGTTTTTT.

This chain uses TRBV30 with TRBJ1-2, with 11 bases identical to TRBD1. CDR3 length: 13 amino acids. Germline-derived CDR1 and CDR2 are GTSNPN and SVGIG (reference sequence). V lost 5 bases and J lost 6; bases outside the gene matches: 5. The CDR3 sequence: CAWEPGQGDGYTF. In DNA, the CDR3 is TGTGCCTGGGAGCCGGGACAGGGGGATGGCTACACCTTC.

As to this clone: Other DNA sequences in the same sample also yield this CDR3. V is TRBV5-1 and J is TRBJ2-7, with D maybe TRBD2 (6 bases). The CDR3 covers 11 residues. In germline, CDR1 is SGHRS, CDR2 YFSETQ. Trimming removed 7 bases from V and 4 bases from J, with 9 bases in between. The CDR3 DNA is TGCGCCAGCGGAGGGGAGTACGAGCAGTACTTC. It yields the protein CASGGEYEQYF.

This clone appeared once. The CDR3: CASTHSPGKGGYSGELFF. The CDR3 DNA follows: TGTGCCAGCACCCACTCGCCGGGGAAAGGCGGATATTCCGGGGAGCTGTTTTTT. The gene calls are TRBV5-6 and TRBJ2-2, with D possibly being TRBD2 (5 bases). The CDR3 has 18 amino acids. CDR1 is SGHDT, CDR2 YYEEEE, per germline. V was trimmed by 6 bases and J by 6 bases, leaving 27 bases between them.

V gene TRBV13 combines with J gene TRBJ1-1, with 8 nucleotides matching TRBD1. Germline V gene sequence: CDR1 PRHDT, CDR2 FYEKMQ (reference sequence). J was trimmed by 10 bases and V by 5 bases; bases with no gene match: 6. The CDR3 runs 12 residues. The CDR3 nucleotides are TGTGCCAGCAGCCCCGACAGGGGCATAGCTTTCTTT. Its translation is CASSPDRGIAFF.

This clone turned up a few times. The rearrangement links TRBV6-1 to TRBJ2-4; possible D gene TRBD1, 5 bases. This CDR3 spans 15 amino acids. CDR1 and CDR2 from the germline V gene are MNHNS and SASEGT. Trimming left V 0 bases short and J 7 bases short, with 13 bases between. CDR3 sequence: CASSEALQGSNIQYF. CDR3 bases: TGTGCCAGCAGTGAAGCGCTCCAGGGTAGTAACATTCAGTACTTC.

The rearrangement joins TRBV27 to TRBJ1-2; the D is unclear. This CDR3 has 14 amino acids. The V end lost 2 bases, the J end lost 7 bases, and 14 bases lay between the germline ends. Germline assignment: CDR1 MNHEY and CDR2 SMNVEV (reference sequence). Here the CDR3 reads CASSLDSRGGGYTF. CDR3 sequence (DNA): TGTGCCAGCAGTTTAGACTCCCGCGGTGGTGGCTACACCTTC.

This chain connects TRBV5-1 to TRBJ2-7; D is possibly TRBD1 (5 bases). Germline V gene data show CDR1 as SGHRS and CDR2 as YFSETQ. The length of the CDR3 is 14 residues. V lost 1 base and J 0 bases, leaving 8 bases between the germline ends. CDR3: CASSLNRNSYEQYF. The CDR3 region has the DNA TGCGCCAGCAGCTTGAACAGGAACTCCTACGAGCAGTACTTC.

The chain couples TRBV30 to TRBJ1-4; D gene ambiguous. CDR1 and CDR2 from the germline V gene are GTSNPN and SVGIG (reference sequence). The CDR3 is made up of 13 amino acids. The germline V and J ends were trimmed by 4 bases and 7 bases, with 13 bases remaining between them. The CDR3 protein is CAWTAARGEKLFF. The CDR3 bases are TGTGCCTGGACCGCGGCCCGGGGTGAAAAACTGTTTTTT.

As for this clone: One junction end does not reproduce the germline sequence, and a read error may be involved. V is TRBV6-5 and J is TRBJ2-7, with D maybe TRBD1 (6 bases). This CDR3 is built from 14 residues. The germline V gene encodes CDR1 MNHEY and CDR2 SVGAGI. The CDR3 spells CASSPGTRLTPRFF. As DNA, the CDR3 is TGTGCCAGCAGCCCAGGGACACGGCTGACCCCCCGCTTCTTC.